This T cell receptor (beta chain) was identified during a study of regulatory T cells in long-lasting Graves disease. General study findings and limits: The small sample size may have reduced accuracy.

As for this clonotype: Its antigen is unidentified.

Time point reported: newly diagnosed GD, antithyroid drugs for less than 3 months. Extracted RNA from PBMCs served as the source of the TCR library. Per germline, CDR1 MGHDK and CDR2 SYGVNS. The CDR3 contains 13 residues. V lost 3 bases to trimming and J lost 11 bases, with 13 bases between them. Investigators prepared the TCR beta libraries by applying iRepertoire HTBI primers and Arm-PCR of CDR3 regions. MiXCR, run by TCRdb on the multiplex PCR reads, gives a single entry per CDR3 protein. Of around 420,000 distinct CDR3 sequences listed, 15% to 18% are singletons. The sample was peripheral blood mononuclear cells (PBMCs), taken at new diagnosis, from a patient treated with antithyroid drugs. The sequence derives from a female donor with Graves disease. J is TRBJ1-4 and V is TRBV25-1, with D possibly matching TRBD1 (6 bases). The CDR3, as DNA: TGTGCCAGCAGTGACACAGGGCCGAGGAAACTGTTTTTT. Amino acids: CASSDTGPRKLFF.